This TCR beta chain was recorded in a study of shared clonotypes between healthy human individuals. There were only Caucasian adults among the donors, and all lived in Nashville, Tennessee. CD45RA-negative memory and CD45RA+ naive subsets were split from the CD4+ cells. Repertoires were generated with immunoSEQ multiplex PCR, while TCRdb's copy carries only in-frame clones and drops some. The table has 330,000 or so clones, over 70% seen once. As to this clone: Its antigen is as yet unknown.

Study outcomes and limitations: The sharing of 5% to 5.5% of naive CD4 clonotypes was seen across a few donors. Relative to their counterparts shared across all four donors, non-shared clonotypes exhibited diminished generation probabilities.

The CDR3 has 20 residues. This sequence was found in a man aged 25-45 years in good health. The genes are TRBV12-2 and TRBJ2-2; TRBD2 is the table's D call and was not checked against the DNA. TRBV12-2 is labeled a pseudogene. Sequencing was performed on memory CD4+ T cells sorted from blood. Subset specified: CD45RA-negative fraction. Written as DNA, the CDR3 is TGTGCAAGTCGCTTAGAACCGGGACTAGCGGGGAGAATCGGTCACCGGGGAGCTGTTTTT. This gives the protein CASRLEPGLAGRIGHRGAVF.